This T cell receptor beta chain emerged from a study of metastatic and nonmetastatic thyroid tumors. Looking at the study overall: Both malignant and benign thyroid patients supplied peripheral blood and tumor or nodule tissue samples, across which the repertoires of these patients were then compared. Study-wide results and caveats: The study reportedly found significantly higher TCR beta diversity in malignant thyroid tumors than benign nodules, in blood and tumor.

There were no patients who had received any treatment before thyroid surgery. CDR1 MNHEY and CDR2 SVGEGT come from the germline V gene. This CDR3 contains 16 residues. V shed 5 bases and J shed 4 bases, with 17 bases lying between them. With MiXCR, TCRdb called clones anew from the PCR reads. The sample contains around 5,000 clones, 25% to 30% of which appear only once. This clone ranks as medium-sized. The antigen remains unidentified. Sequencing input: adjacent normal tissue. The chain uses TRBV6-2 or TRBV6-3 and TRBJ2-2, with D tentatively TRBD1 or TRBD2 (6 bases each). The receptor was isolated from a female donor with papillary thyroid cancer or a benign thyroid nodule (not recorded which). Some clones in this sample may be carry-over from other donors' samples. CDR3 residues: CASSRSSGGGTGELFF. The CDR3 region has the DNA TGTGCCAGCAGTCGGTCCAGCGGAGGGGGCACCGGGGAGCTGTTTTTT.